The rows below give T cell receptor beta chains drawn from one sample of a study of blood T cell repertoires in COVID-19. The data were produced by immunoSEQ multiplex PCR, yet TCRdb's version contains in-frame clones alone and is incomplete. In the table there are about 87,000 clones, roughly 91% of which are singletons. Sequencing input: peripheral blood. The receptor set was obtained from a young man with COVID-19, enrolled during active disease. CDR3s include the opening cysteine and the closing phenylalanine or tryptophan. Fields, in order: V gene, clone size, D gene, J gene, CDR3 DNA, CDR3 protein. A D gene is named only where the DNA matches it firmly. For some rows the clone size is stated as once, few or many, or as a class when expanded; others skip it.

v_gene: TRBV4-2; abundance: .; d_gene: TRBD1; j_gene: TRBJ1-2; CDR3nt: TGTGCCAGCAGCCAAGATCTGTCCCAGGGGGCGCGGCCCGGCTACACCTTC; CDR3aa: CASSQDLSQGARPGYTF
v_gene: TRBV19; abundance: .; d_gene: .; j_gene: TRBJ2-7; CDR3nt: TGTGCCAGTAGTATGGGTAGCGGCTCCTACGAGCAGTACTTC; CDR3aa: CASSMGSGSYEQYF
v_gene: TRBV5-6; abundance: .; d_gene: TRBD2; j_gene: TRBJ2-5; CDR3nt: TGTGCCAGCAGCTTTTGGGGACTAGCGGGAGAAGAGACCCAGTACTTC; CDR3aa: CASSFWGLAGEETQYF
v_gene: TRBV28; abundance: .; d_gene: TRBD1; j_gene: TRBJ2-2; CDR3nt: TGTGCCAGCAGTACCCCCGTCGGACGGACAGGGGACCCCGGGGAGCTGTTTTTT; CDR3aa: CASSTPVGRTGDPGELFF
v_gene: TRBV12-3/TRBV12-4; abundance: once; d_gene: .; j_gene: TRBJ2-7; CDR3nt: TGTGCCAGCAGTTTTTCCCCCGACGAGCAGTACTTC; CDR3aa: CASSFSPDEQYF
v_gene: TRBV11-2; abundance: .; d_gene: .; j_gene: TRBJ1-2; CDR3nt: TGTGCCAGCAGCTTAGATACTACGTTAATGGGCTACACCTTC; CDR3aa: CASSLDTTLMGYTF
v_gene: TRBV5-4; abundance: .; d_gene: TRBD1; j_gene: TRBJ2-7; CDR3nt: TGTGCCAGCAGCTTAGCCGGGACAGGGCCGGACGAGCAGTACTTC; CDR3aa: CASSLAGTGPDEQYF
v_gene: TRBV2; abundance: .; d_gene: .; j_gene: TRBJ1-5; CDR3nt: TGTGCCAGCAGTGATAACGACTATCAGCCCCAGCATTTT; CDR3aa: CASSDNDYQPQHF
v_gene: TRBV9; abundance: .; d_gene: TRBD1; j_gene: TRBJ2-3; CDR3nt: TGTGCCAGCAGCGTAGGGGACAGGGCGAATACGCAGTATTTT; CDR3aa: CASSVGDRANTQYF
v_gene: TRBV5-1; abundance: .; d_gene: TRBD2; j_gene: TRBJ2-7; CDR3nt: TGCGCCAGCAGCATGCCGACTAGCGGTCTACCCTACGAGCAGTACTTC; CDR3aa: CASSMPTSGLPYEQYF
v_gene: TRBV5-4; abundance: .; d_gene: .; j_gene: TRBJ1-2; CDR3nt: TGTGCCAGCAGCTTGGCCGGCAGGGTGCATGGCTACACCTTC; CDR3aa: CASSLAGRVHGYTF
v_gene: TRBV24-1; abundance: .; d_gene: TRBD1; j_gene: TRBJ2-3; CDR3nt: TGTGCCACCAGTGCCCCGGACAGGGGGGGTCCAGATACGCAGTATTTT; CDR3aa: CATSAPDRGGPDTQYF